The following is a T cell receptor beta chain sequence with its context. Antigen: not known. This sample was taken from a study of cytomegalovirus exposure and HLA in healthy donors. Study context: The same platform used for the 666 first-cohort repertoires was also used for the 120 or so validation repertoires, as a later analysis reported.

V was pared by 5 bases and J by 1 base, with 11 bases between. This CDR3 is 14 amino acids long. CDR1 SGHVS and CDR2 FNYEAQ come from the germline V gene. Study outcomes and limitations: The TCR clusters that emerged in the first cohort tended, a later analysis found, to co-occur in the 110 or so validation repertoires. The study labeled roughly 160 TCR beta chains cytomegalovirus-associated.

Measured with immunoSEQ multiplex PCR; TCRdb has only the in-frame clones, and not every one. The table lists 240,000 or so clones, 75% to 90% of them singletons. The donors belonged to the roughly 110-subject validation cohort, separate from the roughly 700-subject first cohort. This TCR was recovered from a woman in her thirties in good health and CMV-seropositive. The chain carries TRBV7-6 and TRBJ2-5, with D unclear. Input material: PBMCs. CDR3 nucleotides: TGTGCCAGCAGCCGATGGAGCCCCCAAGAGACCCAGTACTTC. Amino acids: CASSRWSPQETQYF.